Listed below are T cell receptor beta chains from one sample, sequenced in a study of CDR3 diversity in severe acne. TCRdb re-analysed the PCR reads in MiXCR, keeping a single row per CDR3 protein. The sample includes tens of thousands of distinct CDR3 sequences, about 54% seen only once; the top ten take roughly 13%. The sample consisted of blood. Every receptor here comes from a male donor in good health, without acne. Each CDR3 is given with its conserved first and last residue. The order of the fields is clone size, J gene, V gene, D gene, CDR3 protein, CDR3 DNA. A D gene is named only where the DNA matches it firmly. Some rows have no size entry. The others give once, few or many, or a class for an expanded clone.

many	TRBJ1-2	TRBV9	NA	CASSVDPGLRGYTF	TGTGCCAGCAGCGTAGACCCGGGTTTGAGAGGCTACACCTTC
NA	TRBJ2-3	TRBV6-6	NA	CASSYELGSEQYF	TGTGCCAGCAGTTACGAGCTAGGCAGTGAGCAGTATTTT
many	TRBJ1-5	TRBV7-9	NA	CASSRGGGDQPQHF	TGTGCCAGCAGCCGGGGGGGGGGGGACCAGCCCCAGCATTTT
many	TRBJ1-2	TRBV29-1	TRBD1	CSGGQGVGNYGYTF	TGCAGCGGTGGACAGGGGGTTGGCAACTATGGCTACACCTTC
once	TRBJ2-2	TRBV5-1	TRBD2	CASSLAVAGNTGELFF	TGCGCCAGCAGCTTGGCGGTAGCGGGGAACACCGGGGAGCTGTTTTTT
NA	TRBJ2-5	TRBV9	TRBD2	CASSQGTSGGPLDF	TGTGCCAGCAGCCAAGGGACTAGCGGGGGCCCACTGGACTTC
NA	TRBJ1-6	TRBV7-9	NA	CASSSTVRGYNSPLHF	TGTGCCAGCAGCTCAACTGTGAGGGGCTATAATTCACCCCTCCACTTT
many	TRBJ2-3	TRBV12-5	NA	CASGLPGSYTQYF	TGTGCTAGTGGTTTGCCGGGTTCGTATACGCAGTATTTT
NA	TRBJ2-5	TRBV7-9	NA	CASSPLGVQETQYF	TGTGCCAGCAGCCCCCTGGGGGTCCAAGAGACCCAGTACTTC
NA	TRBJ2-5	TRBV2	NA	CARGPEETQYF	TGTGCCAGAGGACCCGAAGAGACCCAGTACTTC
medium-sized	TRBJ2-3	TRBV7-2	NA	CASSLGAAADTQYF	TGTGCCAGCAGCTTAGGAGCCGCGGCAGATACGCAGTATTTT
NA	TRBJ2-5	TRBV20-1	NA	CSATDRTQYF	TGCAGTGCAACCGACAGGACCCAGTACTTC
many	TRBJ2-5	TRBV27	TRBD1	CATARGSYQETQYF	TGTGCCACCGCCAGGGGGAGTTACCAAGAGACCCAGTACTTC
many	TRBJ2-5	TRBV3-1	TRBD2	CASSQARTSGQETQYF	TGTGCCAGCAGCCAAGCGAGGACTAGCGGACAAGAGACCCAGTACTTC
NA	TRBJ1-6	TRBV10-3	NA	CAISGERDTNSPLHF	TGTGCCATCAGTGGCGAACGGGACACCAATTCACCCCTCCACTTT
NA	TRBJ1-2	TRBV7-8	NA	CASSLVNQANYGYTF	TGTGCCAGCAGCTTAGTAAACCAGGCTAACTATGGCTACACCTTC
many	TRBJ1-1	TRBV6-5	TRBD1	CASSSPQGTTTEAFF	TGTGCCAGCAGTAGTCCACAGGGGACGACCACTGAAGCTTTCTTT
NA	TRBJ2-7	TRBV6-1	NA	CASSESDRRYEQYF	TGTGCCAGCAGTGAGTCCGACCGACGCTACGAGCAGTACTTC
many	TRBJ1-4	TRBV5-1	TRBD1	CATKPGQATNEKLFF	TGCGCCACCAAACCGGGACAGGCAACTAATGAAAAACTGTTTTTT
few	TRBJ1-1	TRBV19	NA	CASSPNRGGLNTEAFF	TGTGCCAGTAGCCCCAATCGTGGGGGACTGAACACTGAAGCTTTCTTT
NA	TRBJ1-1	TRBV5-6	TRBD1	CASSFQGQGARDTEAFF	TGTGCCAGCAGCTTCCAGGGACAGGGGGCTCGCGACACTGAAGCTTTCTTT
many	TRBJ2-7	TRBV11-2	NA	CASSLLGGMISYEQYF	TGTGCCAGCAGCTTACTGGGCGGGATGATCTCCTACGAGCAGTACTTC
NA	TRBJ1-2	TRBV7-9	NA	CASSLVQAGSYGYTF	TGTGCCAGCAGCTTAGTGCAAGCGGGGTCCTATGGCTACACCTTC
few	TRBJ1-3	TRBV6-1	TRBD1	CASSEAPTGVENTIYF	TGTGCCAGCAGTGAAGCGCCGACAGGGGTCGAAAACACCATATATTTT
NA	TRBJ2-1	TRBV20-1	TRBD2	CSTLAGGRLGEQFF	TGCAGTACACTAGCGGGAGGGCGGCTAGGTGAGCAGTTCTTC
many	TRBJ2-4	TRBV5-1	TRBD2	CASSLGSGGAIPKNIQYF	TGCGCCAGCAGCTTGGGAAGCGGGGGGGCGATTCCCAAAAACATTCAGTACTTC
NA	TRBJ1-6	TRBV20-1	NA	CSAWTSGGSNSPLHF	TGCAGTGCCTGGACTAGCGGGGGGTCCAATTCACCCCTCCACTTT
NA	TRBJ1-2	TRBV7-9	NA	CASRNIMDYGYTF	TGTGCCAGCAGAAATATCATGGACTATGGCTACACCTTC
NA	TRBJ2-5	TRBV13	NA	CASLGAADSETQYF	TGTGCCAGCTTAGGGGCCGCTGACTCAGAGACCCAGTACTTC
NA	TRBJ2-7	TRBV25-1	TRBD2	CACSEIPTREGHEQYF	TGTGCCTGCAGTGAGATACCGACGCGGGAGGGCCATGAGCAGTACTTC
NA	TRBJ2-3	TRBV10-3	TRBD1	CAISSGEGGADTQYF	TGTGCCATCAGTTCTGGAGAAGGGGGCGCAGATACGCAGTATTTT
many	TRBJ2-3	TRBV6-4	TRBD2	CASSERESTDTQYF	TGTGCCAGCAGTGAGCGGGAGAGCACAGATACGCAGTATTTT
many	TRBJ2-3	TRBV4-2	NA	CASSQAEASTDTQYF	TGTGCCAGCAGCCAAGCGGAAGCTAGCACAGATACGCAGTATTTT
many	TRBJ1-2	TRBV20-1	NA	CSAIHVGGALHGYTF	TGCAGTGCTATTCACGTCGGGGGGGCGCTTCATGGCTACACCTTC
NA	TRBJ2-1	TRBV2	NA	CASSDSGSYYNEQFF	TGTGCCAGCAGTGATAGCGGTTCATATTACAATGAGCAGTTCTTC
NA	TRBJ2-7	TRBV24-1	TRBD2	CATSGAGLCSYEQYF	TGTGCCACCAGTGGAGCGGGACTATGCTCCTACGAGCAGTACTTC
once	TRBJ1-5	TRBV27	NA	CASGGRGNQPQHF	TGTGCCAGCGGGGGGAGGGGCAATCAGCCCCAGCATTTT
NA	TRBJ2-7	TRBV2	NA	CASSGDASSYEQYF	TGTGCCAGCAGTGGTGATGCTAGCAGCTACGAGCAGTACTTC
NA	TRBJ1-4	TRBV7-3	NA	CASSLIGGATNEKLFF	TGTGCCAGCAGCTTGATAGGGGGAGCAACTAATGAAAAACTGTTTTTT
NA	TRBJ2-7	TRBV7-9	TRBD1	CASRDSASYEQYF	TGCGCCAGCAGGGACAGCGCCTCCTACGAGCAGTACTTC
NA	TRBJ2-7	TRBV28	TRBD2	CASSPVVPSGYEQYF	TGTGCCAGCAGCCCCGTAGTTCCTAGCGGCTACGAGCAGTACTTC
many	TRBJ1-6	TRBV30	NA	CAWRPYNSPLHF	TGTGCCTGGAGGCCCTATAATTCACCCCTCCACTTT
NA	TRBJ2-5	TRBV6-5	NA	CASMIQNGQQETQYF	TGTGCCAGCATGATACAGAACGGGCAACAAGAGACCCAGTACTTC
NA	TRBJ1-1	TRBV6-1	NA	CASSRGLSMNTEAFF	TGTGCCAGCAGTAGGGGACTCTCCATGAACACTGAAGCTTTCTTT
NA	TRBJ1-1	TRBV6-1	TRBD1	CATRQGGEGNTEAFF	TGTGCCACCAGACAGGGGGGAGAGGGGAACACTGAAGCTTTCTTT
NA	TRBJ2-7	TRBV24-1	NA	CATSASPETYEQYF	TGTGCCACCAGTGCTAGCCCCGAAACCTACGAGCAGTACTTC
once	TRBJ2-2	TRBV24-1	NA	CATSGQVTGELLF	TGTGCCACCAGTGGGCAGGTCACCGGGGAGTTGCTTTTT
many	TRBJ2-7	TRBV9	NA	CASSVEGTAHYEQYF	TGTGCCAGCAGCGTGGAGGGGACAGCCCATTACGAGCAGTACTTC
few	TRBJ1-1	TRBV19	NA	CASSTTTNTEAFF	TGTGCCAGTAGTACCACCACCAACACTGAAGCTTTCTTT
many	TRBJ1-1	TRBV2	NA	CAIPSWFGRTEAFF	TGTGCCATCCCAAGTTGGTTTGGGAGAACTGAAGCTTTCTTT
many	TRBJ1-5	TRBV24-1	NA	CATSSGTKGNQPQHF	TGTGCCACCAGCTCCGGGACCAAAGGGAATCAGCCCCAGCATTTT
once	TRBJ1-1	TRBV7-9	NA	CASSLVAGGHEAFF	TGTGCCAGCAGCTTAGTAGCGGGAGGTCACGAAGCTTTCTTT
many	TRBJ2-5	TRBV19	NA	CASSIRPDYRSGETQYF	TGTGCCAGTAGTATACGGCCGGACTACCGTTCGGGGGAGACCCAGTACTTC
few	TRBJ1-2	TRBV7-9	NA	CASSLGGPYGYTF	TGTGCCAGCAGCTTGGGAGGGCCCTATGGCTACACCTTC